This entry describes one T cell receptor (beta chain). This clonotype was seen more than once but under ten times. No antigen is known for it. Base qualities are not provided; no much larger clone lies one nucleotide away. V loses 7 bases, J loses 5 bases, and the germline ends lie 14 bases apart. The CDR3 spans 13 residues, from the cysteine through the phenylalanine. Only the CDR3 part of the read is kept: 39 bases, read in frame from the first base. Looking up the germline V gene (reference sequence) yields CDR1 MNHEY and CDR2 SMNVEV. To demonstrate the VDJtools post-analysis software, TCR beta repertoires were profiled from the peripheral blood of more than 10 young patients with multiple sclerosis. The multiple sclerosis patients were children and adolescents ranging in age from about 6 to 16 years. The data belong to a study of post-analysis software for immune sequencing data (dated by TCRdb to the mid-2010s). For the study in its entirety: Relapsing-remitting, secondary progressive and progressive-relapsing multiple sclerosis were recorded as disease courses, and subtype annotation was lacking for some patients. A subset of samples was prepared in parallel using single-end sample barcoding, then pooled and co-amplified after Illumina adapter ligation. The multiple sclerosis patient repertoires were compared with approximately 11 previously published healthy control repertoires from donors aged 6 to 25 years. Findings and caveats that apply to the study as a whole: When samples were clustered directly using the F measure, samples prepared in the same batch co-clustered strongly, which prompted a batch-effect correction. Several TRBV segments, including TRBV5-6, TRBV5-1 and TRBV20-1, were significantly more frequent in patients than controls. Multiple sclerosis patients had significantly lower normalized Chao1 diversity than controls, a result that suggests substantial peripheral T-cell clonal expansion. The control group was slightly older than the multiple sclerosis patient group.

Receptor libraries were prepared by PCR. The sample was run on an Illumina HiSeq 2500. Unique molecular identifiers were incorporated into TCR beta cDNA libraries to reduce PCR and sequencing biases. About 0.5 million cDNA molecules were obtained for every 1 to 10 million input T cells, so each molecule roughly corresponded to one T cell. The patient libraries were prepared and sequenced using the same protocol as the earlier healthy control dataset. Samples belonging to the same batch were prepared together, multiplexed and sequenced on a shared HiSeq lane. The study's processing was this. Raw barcoded reads were processed with MIGEC, discarding single-read molecular identifier groups before consensus assembly and CDR3 extraction. Clonotype tables were post-analysed with VDJtools, normalizing diversity by down-sampling all datasets to the smallest sample size. To correct batch-related cross-sample contamination, repertoire overlap clustering matched CDR3 amino acid sequences but not nucleotide sequences. The raw public data were reprocessed by TCRdb itself: fastp quality trimming at Q25, MiXCR clonotype calling, in-frame beta chains only. Identical CDR3 proteins give one entry, which carries the most common genes and DNA. Here the V and J calls rest on TCRdb's processing, not on the authors' analysis. A total of roughly 430,000 distinct CDR3 sequences appear in this sample, more than 30% of them only once. The leading ten clones occupy 7.5% to 8.5% of the sample.

Sequences were obtained from blood. The receptor's source is a girl aged 2-9 years with multiple sclerosis. The rearranged segments are TRBV27 and TRBJ2-5; TRBD2 is a possible D gene, resting on 6 matching bases. The nucleotide sequence is TGTGCCAGCATCTGGCCTAGCGAGGAGACCCAGTACTTC. This sequence encodes CASIWPSEETQYF.